These 30 T cell receptor beta chains originate from one sample sequenced in a study of blood T cells in healthy people across ages. Primers used in a second PCR of roughly 6 to 12 cycles were a sample-barcoded 5' primer and a J-beta primer mix. In TCRdb, the 5' RACE reads were re-called with MiXCR into one record per CDR3 protein. The table has around 820,000 distinct CDR3 sequences, 25% seen once; the top ten hold approximately 3.7%. The same data also contributed to another study, on T cells of mothers and their children.

Sequences were obtained from blood. The receptors were sampled from a boy younger than 18 in good health.

The V and J genes are TRBV4-3 and TRBJ2-1; 12 nucleotides agree with TRBD2. The CDR3 totals 16 residues. Germline CDR1 is LGHNA and CDR2 is YSLEER. Trimming removed 2 bases from V and 6 bases from J; junction bases left unmatched: 5. CDR3 sequence: CASSQLAGGPGNEQFF. The CDR3 coding sequence is TGCGCCAGCAGCCAACTAGCGGGAGGGCCCGGCAATGAGCAGTTCTTC.

This clonotype turned up a few times. The J gene is TRBJ1-2, the V gene TRBV4-1; D is unclear. Looked up from germline, CDR1 is MGHRA and CDR2 is YSYEKL. The CDR3 is 13 residues long. The V end was cut by 2 bases, the J end by 3 bases, with 7 bases between. The CDR3 is CASSQYRHYGYTF. As DNA, the CDR3 is TGCGCCAGCAGCCAATACAGACACTATGGCTACACCTTC.

This clonotype has a handful of counts. V gene TRBV7-9 combines with J gene TRBJ1-5; a possible D gene is TRBD1 (5 bases). This CDR3 region has 15 residues. Germline V CDR1 and CDR2: SEHNR, FQNEAQ (reference sequence). V gave up 1 base and J gave up 7 bases, with 14 bases separating them. CDR3 nucleotides: TGTGCCAGCAGCTTAGACGGCGTTGGGGGGCAGCCCCAGCATTTT. The encoded protein is CASSLDGVGGQPQHF.

The chain has TRBV20-1 and TRBJ2-5; 7 positions match TRBD2. This CDR3 comprises 15 residues. Germline assignment: CDR1 DFQATT and CDR2 SNEGSKA (reference sequence). J gave up 3 bases and V 4 bases, and 11 bases lay outside the gene matches. The CDR3 coding sequence is TGCAGTGCTACTGAAGGGTGGGGGGGTAAAGAGACCCAGTACTTC. Translated, it gives CSATEGWGGKETQYF.

V gene TRBV14 combines with J gene TRBJ2-3; D is uncertain. The CDR3 loop spans 13 amino acids. The V end lost 4 bases, the J end lost 9 bases, and 14 bases lay between the germline ends. Germline lookup yields CDR1 SGHDN and CDR2 FVKESK. Here the CDR3 DNA reads TGTGCCAGCAGCCTCGCCCCCAGGTCCACGCAGTATTTT. Translation gives CASSLAPRSTQYF.

This clonotype was detected only a few times. V is TRBV18 and J is TRBJ1-3, with 7 bases matching TRBD1. The trim removed 3 bases at V and 3 bases at J, leaving 5 bases unmatched. The CDR3 sequence is 15 residues long. Per the germline V gene, CDR1 is KGHSH and CDR2 is LQKENI. The CDR3 sequence is CASSPVTGDGNTIYF. In DNA form, the CDR3 reads TGTGCCAGCTCACCTGTTACAGGGGATGGAAACACCATATATTTT.

This clonotype was detected many times. One junction end does not reproduce the germline sequence, and a read error may be involved. The J gene is TRBJ1-1, the V gene TRBV7-3; D may be TRBD1 (6 bases). Per the germline V gene, CDR1 is SGHTA and CDR2 is FQGTGA. This CDR3 has 13 residues. CDR3 protein: CASSLRGGTEAFF. CDR3 coding DNA: TGTGCCAGCAGTTTAAGAGGGGGGACTGAAGCTTTCTTT.

This chain joins TRBV7-9 and TRBJ2-3; TRBD2 is a possible D gene (6 bases). The CDR3 runs to 15 residues. The germline CDR1 and CDR2 sequences are SEHNR and FQNEAQ (reference sequence). V was shortened by 5 bases and J by 2 bases, with 14 bases between the two germline ends. The CDR3 nucleotides are TGTGCCAGCAGCCCTGGACTATTTATCACAGATACGCAGTATTTT. Encoded protein: CASSPGLFITDTQYF.

V usage is TRBV5-1 and J usage is TRBJ2-2, with 11 bases that match TRBD1. The CDR3 runs 17 residues. Germline V CDR1 and CDR2: SGHRS, YFSETQ. V was pared by 0 bases and J by 5 bases, with 6 bases of the junction left unmatched. The CDR3 protein is CASSLADRGRVTGELFF. The CDR3 DNA sequence: TGCGCCAGCAGCTTGGCGGACAGGGGGCGCGTGACCGGGGAGCTGTTTTTT. The full variable domain, with the rest looked up from reference TRBV5-1 and TRBJ2-2, is KAGVTQTPRYLIKTRGQQVTLSCSPISGHRSVSWYQQTPGQGLQFLFEYFSETQRNKGNFPGRFSGRQFSNSRSEMNVSTLELGDSALYLCASSLADRGRVTGELFFGEGSRLTVL.

CDR3 sequence (DNA): TGTGCCAGCAGCCGCGGGACAGAACAAGAGACCCAGTACTTC. This sequence encodes CASSRGTEQETQYF. The chain links TRBV6-5 to TRBJ2-5, with D perhaps TRBD1 (7 bases). Germline CDR1 and CDR2: MNHEY and SVGAGI. V was shortened by 6 bases and J by 2 bases, with 13 bases between the two germline ends. This CDR3 has 14 residues.

The rearrangement links TRBV3-1 to TRBJ2-4; D gene uncertain. The CDR3 extends over 11 amino acids. Germline assignment: CDR1 LGHDT and CDR2 YNNKEL (reference sequence). V shed 5 bases and J shed 9 bases, with 8 bases lying between them. The CDR3 region is CASSNEAIQYF. CDR3 DNA: TGTGCCAGCAGCAATGAGGCCATTCAGTACTTC.

This clonotype was counted between two and nine times. The V and J genes are TRBV20-1 and TRBJ2-3; 8 nucleotides align to TRBD1. CDR1 is DFQATT and CDR2 is SNEGSKA in the germline V gene (reference sequence). CDR3 size: 14 residues. The V segment lost 7 bases and the J segment 0 bases; nucleotides outside the gene matches: 6. CDR3 coding DNA: TGCAGTGGAGAGACAGGGGCTAGCACAGATACGCAGTATTTT. This codes for CSGETGASTDTQYF.

This clonotype was counted only a few times. The DNA of the CDR3 is TGTGCCACCAGCAGACAGCGGGGGGGATCGGAGACCCAGTACTTC. This sequence encodes CATSRQRGGSETQYF. J is TRBJ2-5 and V is TRBV15, with 10 nucleotides matching TRBD2. CDR3 size: 15 residues. The germline V gene has CDR1 LNHNV and CDR2 YYDKDF (reference sequence). V shed 2 bases, J shed 5 bases, and the junction held 5 bases outside the gene matches.

The V call is TRBV20-1, the J call TRBJ2-7; 9 bases fit TRBD2. The CDR3 extends over 15 amino acids. Germline-derived CDR1 and CDR2 are DFQATT and SNEGSKA (reference sequence). J was trimmed by 5 bases and V by 0 bases; bases with no gene match: 8. The CDR3 DNA reads as TGCAGTGCTAGAGATATGAGCGGGAGGTTCCACGAGCAGTACTTC. It yields the protein CSARDMSGRFHEQYF.

The rearrangement joins TRBV29-1 to TRBJ2-1, with TRBD1 matching 9 bases. The length of the CDR3 is 14 residues. V lost 4 bases to trimming and J lost 2 bases; unmatched junction nucleotides: 3. Germline assignment: CDR1 SQVTM and CDR2 ANQGSEA. The CDR3: CSVGTGVTYNEQFF. CDR3 nucleotide sequence: TGCAGCGTTGGGACAGGGGTAACCTACAATGAGCAGTTCTTC.

The chain joins TRBV4-3 to TRBJ1-1, with D perhaps matching TRBD1 (5 bases). CDR3 length equals 16 residues. The germline gives CDR1 LGHNA, CDR2 YSLEER. The V end lost 0 bases, the J end lost 5 bases, and 16 bases lay between the germline ends. CDR3 DNA: TGCGCCAGCAGCCAAGACATAGTCTCAGGGACGACTGAAGCTTTCTTT. This encodes CASSQDIVSGTTEAFF.

The chain recombines TRBV4-3 with TRBJ2-5; 9 bases are a match to TRBD2. The end of the DNA is better explained by TRBJ2-7, so the J call may be wrong. The CDR3 is 15 residues long. Germline assignment: CDR1 LGHNA and CDR2 YSLEER. The chain's CDR3 is CASSQEVAGEPEQYF. In DNA form, the CDR3 reads TGCGCCAGCAGCCAAGAAGTAGCGGGAGAACCCGAGCAGTACTTC.

This clonotype appeared a few times. This rearrangement joins TRBV29-1 to TRBJ1-2; D not certain. V lost 5 bases, J lost 4 bases, and 8 bases lay in between. CDR1 is SQVTM, CDR2 ANQGSEA, per germline. The CDR3 length is 11 residues. The CDR3 loop reads CSVLNTYGYTF. CDR3 in DNA: TGCAGCGTTTTAAACACCTATGGCTACACCTTC.

This clonotype was seen more than once but under ten times. This sequence joins TRBV29-1 and TRBJ1-6; 7 bases map to TRBD1. The J segment lost 9 bases and the V segment lost 6 bases, leaving 8 bases of the junction unmatched. This CDR3 comprises 13 residues. Per the germline V gene, CDR1 is SQVTM and CDR2 is ANQGSEA. The CDR3 nucleotides are TGCAGCGTAAAGGACAGGCAAGGTTCACCCCTCCACTTT. This gives the protein CSVKDRQGSPLHF.

This chain uses TRBV29-1 with TRBJ1-2; TRBD1 aligns across 7 bases. In germline, CDR1 is SQVTM, CDR2 ANQGSEA. The CDR3 covers 14 residues. With V trimmed by 0 bases and J by 4 bases, 5 bases remained unmatched. This CDR3 is CSVEDLRDSYGYTF. CDR3 coding DNA: TGCAGCGTTGAAGATCTACGGGACAGCTATGGCTACACCTTC.

This sequence joins TRBV25-1 and TRBJ2-3; 10 positions agree with TRBD2. This CDR3 region has 16 residues. Germline loops: CDR1 MGHDK, CDR2 SYGVNS. V dropped 6 bases and J dropped 2; count of bases not matched to a gene: 8. CDR3 residues: CASSVAGGRITDTQYF. Here the CDR3 DNA reads TGTGCCAGCAGCGTAGCGGGAGGAAGAATCACAGATACGCAGTATTTT.

This clonotype turned up a few times. Relative to the germline gene, one junction end is altered; a read error may explain this. J is TRBJ2-4 and V is TRBV24-1, with D perhaps matching TRBD1 (5 bases). Germline-derived CDR1 and CDR2 are KGHDR and SFDVKD. This CDR3 comprises 16 residues. CDR3 DNA sequence: TGTGCCACCAGTAACCCAGGGATTTTAGCCAAAAACATTCCGTACTTC. Its translation: CATSNPGILAKNIPYF.

This clonotype came up a few times. As DNA, the CDR3 is TGTGCCAGCAGCACCTACGGACAGGGACAAGAGACCCAGTACTTC. As protein: CASSTYGQGQETQYF. The gene calls are TRBV7-9 and TRBJ2-5, with TRBD1 identical over 8 bases. CDR1 and CDR2 (germline): SEHNR, FQNEAQ (reference sequence). V gave up 5 bases and J gave up 2 bases; unmatched junction bases: 7. The CDR3 sequence is 15 residues long.

This clonotype was observed a handful of times. The chain recombines TRBV6-6 with TRBJ2-4, with D possibly TRBD1 on 5 matching bases. Trimming stripped 6 bases from V and 3 bases from J, with 18 bases between. Germline values: CDR1 MNHNY, CDR2 SVGAGI (reference sequence). This CDR3 is built from 16 residues. The CDR3: CASRLQGWGGKNIQYF. The CDR3 coding sequence is TGTGCCAGCAGGCTCCAGGGTTGGGGTGGCAAAAACATTCAGTACTTC.

The V and J genes are TRBV20-1 and TRBJ2-1; 10 bases are shared with TRBD2. Trimming removed 5 bases from V and 4 bases from J; junction bases left unmatched: 8. This CDR3 is built from 15 residues. Per the germline V gene, CDR1 is DFQATT and CDR2 is SNEGSKA (reference sequence). CDR3 bases: TGCAGTGCTGGTCCTCTAGCGGGAGATTACAATGAGCAGTTCTTC. The encoded protein is CSAGPLAGDYNEQFF.

The gene calls are TRBV5-1 and TRBJ1-2, with D perhaps TRBD1 (5 bases). Germline V CDR1 and CDR2: SGHRS, YFSETQ. There are 14 residues in the CDR3. V lost 4 bases and J 1 base, leaving 11 bases between the germline ends. The CDR3 sequence is CASSPGQFNYGYTF. DNA of the CDR3: TGCGCCAGCAGCCCTGGACAATTTAACTATGGCTACACCTTC.

This clonotype came up a few times. The chain combines TRBV7-2 with TRBJ2-3; weak D call: TRBD1 (5 bases). With 5 bases removed from V and 6 bases from J, the gap between germline ends came to 18 bases. Germline CDR1 SGHTA, CDR2 FQGNSA. The CDR3 runs to 15 residues. The CDR3 spells CASSTQGGVVDTQYF. Written as DNA, the CDR3 is TGTGCCAGCAGCACCCAGGGTGGGGTTGTCGATACGCAGTATTTT.

V is TRBV29-1 and J is TRBJ2-5, with a tentative D call TRBD1 (6 bases). The CDR3 length is 12 residues. Deletions cut 6 bases from V and 4 bases from J, with 12 bases between. The germline V gene encodes CDR1 SQVTM and CDR2 ANQGSEA. CDR3 coding DNA: TGCAGCGTCGCGCAGGGGACAGAGACCCAGTACTTC. As protein: CSVAQGTETQYF.

This clonotype was observed a handful of times. This chain links TRBV6-2 or TRBV6-3 with TRBJ2-3; the match to TRBD2 covers 11 bases. V shed 4 bases and J 2 bases; nucleotides not matched to a gene: 2. The CDR3 covers 15 residues. Germline V gene sequence: CDR1 MNHEY, CDR2 SVGEGT. The CDR3 protein is CASSWGLAATDTQYF. The CDR3 DNA reads as TGTGCCAGCAGTTGGGGACTAGCGGCCACAGATACGCAGTATTTT.

The CDR3 coding sequence is TGTGCCAGCTGGGGCCTTTCCTACGAGCAGTACTTC. This codes for CASWGLSYEQYF. This chain uses TRBV28 with TRBJ2-7, with a weak D call TRBD1 (5 bases). In germline, CDR1 is MDHEN, CDR2 SYDVKM. V shed 8 bases and J shed 1 base, with 9 bases lying between them. The CDR3 covers 12 residues.